This T cell receptor (beta chain) was obtained from a study of CD8+ T cells in alopecia areata. This clone ranks as medium-sized. Antigen specificity is unknown. cDNA reverse transcribed from extracted RNA served as the sequencing template. Assay used: immunoSEQ multiplex PCR; TCRdb lists only in-frame clones, some missing. The sample lists roughly 150,000 clones; less than 70% were seen once. The sample's treatment: oral pan-JAK inhibitor, 5-10 mg twice daily. General observations from the study: Since there was just one nonresponder, nobody can yet say how baseline CD8+ expansion ties to response.

V shed 8 bases and J 4 bases; nucleotides not matched to a gene: 12. The V gene's germline CDR1 is GTSNPN and CDR2 SVGIG (reference sequence). The CDR3 loop spans 14 amino acids. The input for sequencing was CD8+ T cells sorted from blood, taken at week 4, from a patient treated with tofacitinib. V usage is TRBV30 and J usage is TRBJ1-2, with TRBD1 matching over 8 bases. This TCR was recovered from a human donor with alopecia areata. The CDR3 DNA reads as TGTGCCGGAGACCGACAGGGGCGAAGCTATGGCTACACCTTC. Its protein product is CAGDRQGRSYGYTF. The full variable domain, completed using reference TRBV30 and TRBJ1-2, is SQTIHQWPATLVQPVGSPLSLECTVEGTSNPNLYWYRQAAGRGLQLLFYSVGIGQISSEVPQNLSASRPQDRQFILSSKKLLLSDSGFYLCAGDRQGRSYGYTFGSGTRLTVV.